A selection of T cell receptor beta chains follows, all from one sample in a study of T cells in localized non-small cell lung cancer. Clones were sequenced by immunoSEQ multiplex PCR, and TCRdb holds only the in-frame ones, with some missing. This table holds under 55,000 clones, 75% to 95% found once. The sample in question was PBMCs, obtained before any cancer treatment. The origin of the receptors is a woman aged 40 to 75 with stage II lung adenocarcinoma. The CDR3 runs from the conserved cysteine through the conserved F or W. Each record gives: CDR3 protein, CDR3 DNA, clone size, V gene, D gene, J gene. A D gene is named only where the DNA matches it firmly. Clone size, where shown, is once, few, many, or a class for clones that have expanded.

cdr3_aa: CASSLEGSRGLAVPPSYNEQFF
cdr3_nt: TGCGCCAGCAGCTTGGAGGGTAGTAGGGGACTAGCGGTCCCGCCTTCCTACAATGAGCAGTTCTTC
clone_size: NA
v_call: TRBV5-1
d_call: TRBD2
j_call: TRBJ2-1

cdr3_aa: CASSQEWEHTGELFF
cdr3_nt: TGCGCCAGCAGCCAAGAATGGGAGCACACCGGGGAGCTGTTTTTT
clone_size: NA
v_call: TRBV4-1
d_call: NA
j_call: TRBJ2-2

cdr3_aa: CASSLVWRGVADEQFF
cdr3_nt: TGTGCCAGCAGCTTAGTCTGGCGGGGGGTGGCTGATGAGCAGTTCTTC
clone_size: NA
v_call: TRBV7-2
d_call: TRBD2
j_call: TRBJ2-1

cdr3_aa: CASSLVLYGAGYGYTF
cdr3_nt: TGTGCCAGCAGCTTAGTCCTGTATGGGGCAGGGTATGGCTACACCTTC
clone_size: NA
v_call: TRBV11-2
d_call: NA
j_call: TRBJ1-2

cdr3_aa: CASSTTVTGTGELFF
cdr3_nt: TGTGCCAGCAGCACAACCGTAACAGGGACCGGGGAGCTGTTTTTT
clone_size: NA
v_call: TRBV9
d_call: NA
j_call: TRBJ2-2

cdr3_aa: CASKTGVNQPQHF
cdr3_nt: TGCGCCAGCAAAACAGGGGTAAATCAGCCCCAGCATTTT
clone_size: NA
v_call: TRBV10-2
d_call: TRBD1
j_call: TRBJ1-5

cdr3_aa: CASSQEGLAGKNEQFF
cdr3_nt: TGCGCCAGCAGCCAAGAGGGACTAGCGGGGAAAAATGAGCAGTTCTTC
clone_size: NA
v_call: TRBV4-1
d_call: TRBD2
j_call: TRBJ2-1

cdr3_aa: CASSIDRASYGYTF
cdr3_nt: TGTGCCAGCAGCATCGACAGGGCGTCCTATGGCTACACCTTC
clone_size: NA
v_call: TRBV6-1
d_call: TRBD1
j_call: TRBJ1-2

cdr3_aa: CASRGTSRDEQFF
cdr3_nt: TGTGCCAGCCGCGGGACTAGTCGTGATGAGCAGTTCTTC
clone_size: NA
v_call: TRBV28
d_call: TRBD2
j_call: TRBJ2-1

cdr3_aa: CASSDGALEAFF
cdr3_nt: TGTGCCAGCAGTGACGGGGCCCTTGAAGCTTTCTTT
clone_size: NA
v_call: TRBV25-1
d_call: NA
j_call: TRBJ1-1

cdr3_aa: CASSLPGQEEEKLFF
cdr3_nt: TGTGCCAGCAGTCTACCGGGACAGGAGGAGGAAAAACTGTTTTTT
clone_size: NA
v_call: TRBV28
d_call: TRBD1
j_call: TRBJ1-4

cdr3_aa: CASSLASRLNTGELFF
cdr3_nt: TGTGCCAGCAGCTTAGCGTCCCGGTTGAACACCGGGGAGCTGTTTTTT
clone_size: NA
v_call: TRBV7-2
d_call: NA
j_call: TRBJ2-2

cdr3_aa: CSPQGGGPTGELFF
cdr3_nt: TGCAGCCCCCAGGGCGGGGGCCCCACCGGGGAGCTGTTTTTT
clone_size: NA
v_call: TRBV29-1
d_call: NA
j_call: TRBJ2-2

cdr3_aa: CASSLGLTNTGELFF
cdr3_nt: TGTGCCAGCAGCTTAGGGCTAACGAACACCGGGGAGCTGTTTTTT
clone_size: NA
v_call: TRBV7-2
d_call: NA
j_call: TRBJ2-2

cdr3_aa: CASSVDLSGGRVGELFF
cdr3_nt: TGTGCCAGCAGCGTAGACTTAAGCGGGGGGCGAGTCGGGGAGCTGTTTTTT
clone_size: NA
v_call: TRBV9
d_call: TRBD2
j_call: TRBJ2-2

cdr3_aa: CASSFTASLGETQYF
cdr3_nt: TGCGCCAGCAGCTTCACCGCCTCACTCGGCGAGACCCAGTACTTC
clone_size: few
v_call: TRBV5-1
d_call: NA
j_call: TRBJ2-5

cdr3_aa: CSVGQGAFGGYTF
cdr3_nt: TGCAGCGTTGGACAGGGGGCGTTTGGTGGCTACACCTTC
clone_size: NA
v_call: TRBV29-1
d_call: TRBD1
j_call: TRBJ1-2

cdr3_aa: CASSGRGGPEAFF
cdr3_nt: TGTGCCAGCAGCGGTAGGGGGGGCCCTGAAGCTTTCTTT
clone_size: NA
v_call: TRBV7-9
d_call: NA
j_call: TRBJ1-1

cdr3_aa: CASSRSPSQPQHF
cdr3_nt: TGTGCCAGCAGCCGTTCCCCCAGTCAGCCCCAGCATTTT
clone_size: few
v_call: TRBV5-6
d_call: NA
j_call: TRBJ1-5

cdr3_aa: CATSRDPRDTSNQPQHF
cdr3_nt: TGTGCCACCAGCAGAGATCCACGGGACACTAGCAATCAGCCCCAGCATTTT
clone_size: NA
v_call: TRBV15
d_call: NA
j_call: TRBJ1-5